These 19 T cell receptor beta chains came from one sample sequenced in a study of blood T cell repertoires in COVID-19. The method was immunoSEQ multiplex PCR; TCRdb's version includes in-frame clones alone and lacks a portion of them. The sample includes roughly 220,000 clones, 80% to 85% of them seen just once. Source material: peripheral blood. The receptors shown here come from a woman between 55 and 75 years old with acute or convalescent COVID-19.

This sequence joins TRBV7-2 and TRBJ2-3, with D possibly TRBD2 on 6 matching bases. V lost 5 bases and J lost 1, with 13 bases in between. This CDR3 has 15 residues. CDR1 and CDR2 from the germline V gene are SGHTA and FQGNSA. For the CDR3, the DNA is TGTGCCAGCAGCGCGACTAGTCCTCGCACAGATACGCAGTATTTT. It specifies CASSATSPRTDTQYF.

The table lists this clone with a count of one. This CDR3 is CASSSPGQGRFTDTQYF. The CDR3 DNA follows: TGTGCCAGCAGCTCGCCCGGACAGGGCAGGTTTACAGATACGCAGTATTTT. The chain recombines TRBV7-2 with TRBJ2-3; the match to TRBD1 covers 8 bases. This CDR3 has 17 amino acids. The germline V gene has CDR1 SGHTA and CDR2 FQGNSA. V gave up 4 bases and J gave up 3 bases; unmatched junction bases: 12.

The gene calls are TRBV6-1 and TRBJ1-2; possible D gene TRBD1, 5 bases. The CDR3 is 12 amino acids. Germline assignment: CDR1 MNHNS and CDR2 SASEGT. V was cut by 0 bases and J by 10 bases, with 9 bases left in between. CDR3 residues: CASSEAGEVYTF. The CDR3 region has the DNA TGTGCCAGCAGTGAAGCGGGGGAGGTCTACACCTTC.

The chain links TRBV2 to TRBJ2-1, with D tentatively TRBD1 (6 bases). Trimming took 4 bases from V and 10 from J, leaving 14 bases between them. CDR1 and CDR2 from the germline V gene are SNHLY and FYNNEI. The CDR3 consists of 13 residues. The CDR3: CASSVDAGTEQFF. In DNA, the CDR3 is TGTGCCAGCAGTGTCGACGCCGGGACAGAGCAGTTCTTC.

The V gene is TRBV15, the J gene TRBJ2-5; the D gene is possibly TRBD2 (7 bases). V lost 7 bases, J lost 1 base, and 13 bases lay in between. CDR3 length: 14 amino acids. Per germline, CDR1 LNHNV and CDR2 YYDKDF (reference sequence). The CDR3 is CATKGGRVQETQYF. Written as DNA, the CDR3 is TGTGCCACCAAGGGGGGGCGAGTCCAAGAGACCCAGTACTTC.

V gene TRBV12-5 combines with J gene TRBJ1-4; 7 nucleotides align to TRBD1. V was pared by 0 bases and J by 3 bases, with 4 bases of the junction left unmatched. The germline V gene has CDR1 LGHNT and CDR2 FRNRAP. This CDR3 has 16 amino acids. The CDR3 sequence: CASGLVVGQPNEKLFF. DNA for the CDR3: TGTGCTAGTGGTTTGGTAGTGGGACAGCCTAATGAAAAACTGTTTTTT.

The CDR3 reads CASSLVGLAGGQGNEQFF. The CDR3 nucleotides read TGTGCCAGCAGCCTAGTGGGACTAGCGGGGGGGCAGGGCAATGAGCAGTTCTTC. The chain is built from TRBV7-2 and TRBJ2-1, with 16 bases matching TRBD2. V was clipped by 5 bases and J by 6 bases; unmatched bases: 10. The CDR3 covers 18 residues. Germline loops: CDR1 SGHTA, CDR2 FQGNSA.

The rearrangement joins TRBV10-3 to TRBJ2-2; 12 bases are a match to TRBD1. Germline V gene data show CDR1 as ENHRY and CDR2 as SYGVKD. CDR3 length equals 18 residues. Trimming at V came to 0 bases and at J to 5 bases, leaving 7 bases not matched to a gene. The CDR3 loop reads CAISESGQGAIDTGELFF. As DNA, the CDR3 is TGTGCCATCAGTGAGTCGGGACAGGGGGCGATTGATACCGGGGAGCTGTTTTTT.

The genes are TRBV4-1 and TRBJ2-3, with D tentatively TRBD2 (5 bases). The CDR3 has 15 residues. Per germline, CDR1 MGHRA and CDR2 YSYEKL. Trimming removed 0 bases from V and 4 bases from J, with 11 bases in between. Written as DNA, the CDR3 is TGCGCCAGCAGCCAAGACGGGGTGGACGCAGATACGCAGTATTTT. Protein: CASSQDGVDADTQYF.

The rearrangement links TRBV6-5 to TRBJ2-1, with 9 bases that match TRBD1. The CDR3 extends over 13 amino acids. With 2 bases clipped from V and 10 bases from J, the junction kept 3 bases outside the gene matches. Germline CDR1 MNHEY, CDR2 SVGAGI. CDR3 sequence reads: CASSYGGTGEQFF. The CDR3 DNA reads as TGTGCCAGCAGTTACGGTGGGACAGGGGAGCAGTTCTTC.

The chain couples TRBV4-1 to TRBJ1-4, with D perhaps TRBD1 (5 bases). V was pared by 1 base and J by 5 bases, with 20 bases between. The CDR3 covers 18 residues. In germline, CDR1 is MGHRA, CDR2 YSYEKL. The CDR3 sequence: CASSQVRPLGHLNEKLFF. For the CDR3, the DNA is TGCGCCAGCAGCCAAGTTCGGCCCCTCGGACACCTCAATGAAAAACTGTTTTTT.

The V gene is TRBV4-1, the J gene TRBJ2-2; D remains ambiguous. Trimming cost V 5 bases and J 1 base, with 14 bases left between them. Germline V gene sequence: CDR1 MGHRA, CDR2 YSYEKL. CDR3 length: 16 residues. Here the CDR3 reads CASSGVLGKNTGELFF. The DNA for the CDR3 is TGCGCCAGCAGCGGAGTGCTTGGCAAGAACACCGGGGAGCTGTTTTTT.

As for this clone: The sample holds other DNA sequences that translate to the same CDR3. This chain uses TRBV6-5 with TRBJ1-4, with 7 bases aligning to TRBD1. CDR1 MNHEY and CDR2 SVGAGI come from the germline V gene. V lost 6 bases to trimming and J lost 4 bases; unmatched junction nucleotides: 5. The length of the CDR3 is 14 residues. Here the CDR3 DNA reads TGTGCCAGCAGGCTCGACAGGGTTAATGAAAAACTGTTTTTT. Its protein product is CASRLDRVNEKLFF.

The J gene is TRBJ1-1, the V gene TRBV27, with 7 bases lining up with TRBD1. Unmatched junction bases numbered 9, after V lost 6 bases and J lost 5 bases. Germline CDR1 and CDR2: MNHEY and SMNVEV (reference sequence). This CDR3 has 14 amino acids. CDR3 region: CASRSNRGRTEAFF. DNA for the CDR3: TGTGCCAGCAGGTCGAACAGGGGTAGAACTGAAGCTTTCTTT.

This chain joins TRBV5-5 and TRBJ2-5, with 8 bases identical to TRBD1. The CDR3 runs 17 residues. Germline values: CDR1 SGHKS, CDR2 YYEKEE (reference sequence). Germline trimming cut 4 bases from V and 5 bases from J; bases unmatched to any gene: 16. The CDR3 loop reads CASSLTLRLTGDETQYF. In DNA form, the CDR3 reads TGTGCCAGCAGCCTGACCCTCCGGTTGACAGGGGACGAGACCCAGTACTTC.

The rearrangement joins TRBV30 to TRBJ2-5, with D maybe TRBD2 (6 bases). V shed 4 bases and J shed 6 bases, with 27 bases lying between them. Per the germline V gene, CDR1 is GTSNPN and CDR2 is SVGIG (reference sequence). There are 17 residues in the CDR3. For the CDR3, the DNA is TGTGCCTGGACCCCACGGGGGAAAGGGCTGGGGAAGAAGACCCAGTACTTC. This sequence encodes CAWTPRGKGLGKKTQYF.

The chain recombines TRBV4-3 with TRBJ1-1; D may be TRBD1 (5 bases). CDR3 length: 16 amino acids. The germline V gene has CDR1 LGHNA and CDR2 YSLEER. Trimming shortened V by 0 bases and J by 0 bases, and 11 bases separated the two germline ends. The CDR3 DNA reads as TGCGCCAGCAGCCAAGATTCTGACAGCATGAACACTGAAGCTTTCTTT. It encodes CASSQDSDSMNTEAFF.

The CDR3 reads CASKRTGETTEAFF. The DNA for the CDR3 is TGTGCCAGCAAGCGGACAGGGGAGACCACTGAAGCTTTCTTT. J is TRBJ1-1 and V is TRBV6-5, with 9 bases matching TRBD1. CDR1 MNHEY and CDR2 SVGAGI come from the germline V gene. This CDR3 has 14 amino acids. The V segment lost 7 bases and the J segment 4 bases; nucleotides outside the gene matches: 7.

The rearrangement links TRBV5-6 to TRBJ1-2; maybe TRBD1 (6 bases). Germline lookup yields CDR1 SGHDT and CDR2 YYEEEE. V was shortened by 0 bases and J by 0 bases, with 18 bases between the two germline ends. The CDR3 is 18 residues long. CDR3 amino acids: CASSLGRGQGRTNYGYTF. CDR3 nucleotide sequence: TGTGCCAGCAGCTTGGGGCGGGGGCAGGGACGGACTAACTATGGCTACACCTTC.